The rows below give T cell receptor beta chains drawn from one sample of a study of blood T cell repertoires in COVID-19. The repertoire was sequenced with immunoSEQ multiplex PCR; TCRdb's copy has only in-frame clones and lacks some. The table lists tens of thousands of clones, roughly 80% of them singletons. What was sequenced was peripheral blood. Source of these receptors: an elderly man with active COVID-19. Both conserved end residues are part of each CDR3. Fields, in order: J gene, clone size, D gene, V gene, CDR3 DNA, CDR3 protein. The D gene is left open where the match is weak. Not every row has a clone size; where given, it reads once, few, many or a size class.

TRBJ1-5,few,.,TRBV4-1,TGCGCCAGCAGCCCCCCCGTCCGCGGGGGGGGTAATCAGCCCCAGCATTTT,CASSPPVRGGGNQPQHF
TRBJ1-1,.,.,TRBV24-1,TGTGCCACCAGTGCTGAGAAAACTACTGAAGCTTTCTTT,CATSAEKTTEAFF
TRBJ2-1,.,TRBD2,TRBV24-1,TGTGCCACCAGTGGGACTAGCGGGAGAGGCAATGAGCAGTTCTTC,CATSGTSGRGNEQFF
TRBJ2-1,.,.,TRBV7-2,TGTGCCAGCAGCTTAATCGCCGGGACACATTACAATGAGCAGTTCTTC,CASSLIAGTHYNEQFF
TRBJ1-2,few,.,TRBV4-1,TGCGCCAGCAGCCAAGAACAGACAACTAACTATGGCTACACCTTC,CASSQEQTTNYGYTF
TRBJ2-1,.,.,TRBV6-6,TGTGCCAGCAGTTTACAGGGTCCCCTATACAATGAGCAGTTCTTC,CASSLQGPLYNEQFF
TRBJ2-5,.,TRBD2,TRBV7-2,TGTGCCAGCAGCTTGGTACTAGCGGGGGGGCGAGAGACCCAGTACTTC,CASSLVLAGGRETQYF
TRBJ1-1,.,.,TRBV11-2,TGTGCCAGCAGCTTAGATGGCCAGTCGAACACTGAAGCTTTCTTT,CASSLDGQSNTEAFF
TRBJ1-4,few,TRBD1,TRBV6-2/TRBV6-3,TGTGCCAGCAGTTACTCGGGACAGAACGTGGTAAAACTGTTTTTT,CASSYSGQNVVKLFF
TRBJ1-5,.,TRBD1,TRBV6-6,TGTGCCAGCAGCCAGGACAGGGGGAAGCCCCAGCATTTT,CASSQDRGKPQHF
TRBJ2-1,.,.,TRBV6-5,TGTGCCAGCGATACCACTGGGACTCTATACAATGAGCAGTTCTTC,CASDTTGTLYNEQFF
TRBJ2-3,.,TRBD1,TRBV25-1,TGTGCCAGCAGTGATTCATCACAGGGGCTAGATACGCAGTATTTT,CASSDSSQGLDTQYF
TRBJ1-1,.,.,TRBV28,TGTGCCAGCTCGGAGGATTTTTTGGCTTTCTTT,CASSEDFLAFF
TRBJ2-7,.,TRBD2,TRBV4-3,TGCGCCAGCAGCCAGGACACTTGGGGGGGCTACGAGCAGTACTTC,CASSQDTWGGYEQYF
TRBJ1-1,.,TRBD1,TRBV12-3/TRBV12-4,TGTGCCAGCACAGCCGACAGGGGCCGGCGGGCTTTCTTT,CASTADRGRRAFF
TRBJ2-3,few,TRBD2,TRBV4-2,TGTGCCAGCAGCCAGGGGGGACTAGCGGGGTCAGATACGCAGTATTTT,CASSQGGLAGSDTQYF
TRBJ1-1,.,.,TRBV6-1,TGTGCCAGCAGTGAACCAGGCCAGAACACTGAAGCTTTCTTT,CASSEPGQNTEAFF
TRBJ1-4,.,.,TRBV5-1,TGCGCCAGCAGCTTAACTCCGATCCCAACTAATGAAAAACTGTTTTTT,CASSLTPIPTNEKLFF
TRBJ1-2,.,TRBD1,TRBV3-1/TRBV3-2,TGTGCCAGAGTAGACAGGGGAAAGGGGGGTGTGGGCTACACCTTC,CARVDRGKGGVGYTF
TRBJ2-2,.,.,TRBV6-6,TGTGCCAGCAGCGACAGAGTCACCGGGGAGCTGTTTTTT,CASSDRVTGELFF
TRBJ1-2,.,.,TRBV27,TGTGCCAGCAGTTCTGAAGGGGGTGGTGGCTACACCTTC,CASSSEGGGGYTF
TRBJ2-1,.,.,TRBV6-4,TGTGCCAGCAGTGGTGAGGGGGACTCCTACAATGAGCAGTTCTTC,CASSGEGDSYNEQFF
TRBJ2-3,.,.,TRBV11-1,TGTGCCAGCAGCTTAGGTCAGGGGGGAACAGATACGCAGTATTTT,CASSLGQGGTDTQYF